This TCR beta chain was sequenced in a study of blood T cells in healthy people across ages. Study results and limitations: CMV status of donors was unknown, possibly confounding expanded clonotype changes. Fewer expanded clones and more diversity marked long-lived versus aged donors.

A second PCR of 7 to 11 cycles used a sample-barcoded 5' primer and a J-beta primer mix. All samples yielded 2.5 million or more CDR3-containing paired-end reads. TCRdb re-analysed the 5' RACE reads in MiXCR, keeping a single row per CDR3 protein. The sample has roughly 1,300,000 distinct CDR3 sequences, approximately 59% seen once; the top ten hold 6.5% to 8.5%. Comment on this clonotype: No antigen is known for it.

The sequenced material came from blood. The receptor was derived from a man between 18 and 29 years old in good health.

The chain's CDR3 is CASSPLPGDSDTQYF. The CDR3 DNA reads as TGTGCCAGCAGCCCACTCCCTGGGGACTCAGATACGCAGTATTTT. The chain uses TRBV9 and TRBJ2-3; a weak D match, TRBD2 (6 bases). CDR1 is SGDLS and CDR2 is YYNGEE in the germline V gene. The CDR3 totals 15 residues. Trimming removed 4 bases at V and 4 bases at J, with 16 bases between.